One and the same sample provided the 21 T cell receptor beta chains below, sequenced in a study of neurological immune-mediated disorders. TCRdb re-analysed the 5' RACE reads in MiXCR, keeping a single row per CDR3 protein. The sample includes around 31,000 distinct CDR3 sequences, about 3.8% of them seen just once. The source material was CD4+ T cells from blood. The receptors shown here come from a woman in her 40s in good health.

This clonotype came up many times. The V gene is TRBV12-3 or TRBV12-4, the J gene TRBJ1-2; 9 bases match TRBD1. With 11 bases clipped from V and 1 base from J, the junction kept 8 bases outside the gene matches. CDR3 size: 14 residues. This CDR3 is CASARQGVNYGYTF. CDR3 coding DNA: TGTGCCTCCGCCCGACAGGGGGTTAACTATGGCTACACCTTC.

Many counts were recorded for this clonotype. V and J are TRBV20-1 and TRBJ2-7, with D possibly TRBD2 on 5 matching bases. The CDR3 consists of 15 residues. Trimming removed 0 bases at V and 3 bases at J, with 15 bases between. Germline CDR1 is DFQATT and CDR2 is SNEGSKA (reference sequence). CDR3 residues: CSARDLGGSVYEQYF. The CDR3 nucleotides are TGCAGTGCTAGAGATCTAGGTGGGAGCGTCTACGAGCAGTACTTC.

V gene TRBV6-4 combines with J gene TRBJ2-5, with D perhaps TRBD1 (6 bases). Germline lookup yields CDR1 MRHNA and CDR2 SNTAGT. The germline V and J ends were trimmed by 2 bases and 1 base, with 20 bases remaining between them. The length of the CDR3 is 18 residues. This chain's CDR3 is CASSDPGQPQGPQETQYF. CDR3 sequence (DNA): TGTGCCAGCAGTGACCCCGGACAGCCCCAAGGACCCCAAGAGACCCAGTACTTC.

The sample holds many counts of this clonotype. This chain connects TRBV3-1 to TRBJ2-1; possible D gene TRBD1, 5 bases. V was pared by 4 bases and J by 0 bases, with 13 bases between. Germline assignment: CDR1 LGHDT and CDR2 YNNKEL (reference sequence). This CDR3 has 16 amino acids. CDR3 coding DNA: TGTGCCAGCAGCCCGTTAGACAGAAGCTCCTACAATGAGCAGTTCTTC. Translation gives CASSPLDRSSYNEQFF.

This clonotype was observed at least ten times. The chain is built from TRBV20-1 and TRBJ1-2; 10 bases match TRBD1. V trimming: 6 bases; J trimming: 9 bases; junction bases outside the gene matches: 10. Germline-derived CDR1 and CDR2 are DFQATT and SNEGSKA (reference sequence). This CDR3 is 13 amino acids long. The DNA for the CDR3 is TGCAGTGCCCCACGGACAGGGGGAGGGAGCTACACCTTC. It specifies CSAPRTGGGSYTF.

This clonotype came up many times. The chain links TRBV7-2 to TRBJ2-3; a possible D gene is TRBD2 (6 bases). This CDR3 comprises 17 residues. Germline V gene sequence: CDR1 SGHTA, CDR2 FQGNSA. V was clipped by 5 bases and J by 0 bases, with 18 bases between them. The CDR3 loop reads CASSSPGSRVSTDTQYF. DNA for the CDR3: TGTGCCAGCAGCAGCCCCGGGAGTAGGGTGAGCACAGATACGCAGTATTTT.

This clonotype appeared many times. The chain combines TRBV12-3 or TRBV12-4 with TRBJ2-2, with D maybe TRBD1 (6 bases). The CDR3 runs 15 residues. V gave up 3 bases and J gave up 3 bases, with 11 bases separating them. The chain's CDR3 is CASSFGGLDTGELFF. DNA for the CDR3: TGTGCCAGCAGTTTTGGGGGCCTAGACACCGGGGAGCTGTTTTTT.

This clonotype was counted many times. Germline is not matched at one junction end, which may reflect a read error. This chain uses TRBV20-1 with TRBJ1-1; no firm D call. This CDR3 has 13 amino acids. Germline V gene data show CDR1 as DFQATT and CDR2 as SNEGSKA (reference sequence). The CDR3 DNA sequence: TGCAGTGCCAGAGAACGGGGGAACACTGAAGCTTTCTTT. Translated, it gives CSARERGNTEAFF.

The table lists this clonotype with many counts. CDR3 nucleotide sequence: TGTGCCAGCAGCCACGACGCGAGAGATACGCAGTATTTT. Residues: CASSHDARDTQYF. This sequence joins TRBV7-2 and TRBJ2-3; D unclear. The CDR3 length is 13 residues. Trimming removed 5 bases from V and 5 bases from J, with 11 bases in between. CDR1 is SGHTA and CDR2 is FQGNSA in the germline V gene. The full variable domain, with the rest looked up from reference TRBV7-2 and TRBJ2-3, is GAGVSQSPSNKVTEKGKDVELRCDPISGHTALYWYRQSLGQGLEFLIYFQGNSAPDKSGLPSDRFSAERTGGSVSTLTIQRTQQEDSAVYLCASSHDARDTQYFGPGTRLTVL.

This clonotype turned up a few times. The rearrangement joins TRBV7-2 to TRBJ2-3; 7 positions match TRBD2. Germline V gene lookup returns CDR1 SGHTA and CDR2 FQGNSA. V dropped 2 bases and J dropped 6; count of bases not matched to a gene: 5. This CDR3 spans 14 amino acids. This chain's CDR3 is CASSLLGREDTQYF. CDR3 sequence (DNA): TGTGCCAGCAGCTTATTGGGGCGGGAGGATACGCAGTATTTT.

This clonotype has at least ten counts. The J gene is TRBJ2-5, the V gene TRBV4-2; 7 nucleotides line up with TRBD2. This CDR3 has 14 amino acids. V was pared by 2 bases and J by 5 bases, with 5 bases of the junction left unmatched. CDR1 LGHNA and CDR2 YNFKEQ come from the germline V gene. The CDR3 coding sequence is TGTGCCAGCAGCCAATCGGGAGGAGGGGAGACCCAGTACTTC. This encodes CASSQSGGGETQYF.

This clonotype was seen at least ten times. The chain combines TRBV28 with TRBJ2-1, with D perhaps matching TRBD2 (6 bases). The V end was cut by 8 bases, the J end by 8 bases, with 16 bases between. The CDR3 covers 13 residues. Looked up from germline, CDR1 is MDHEN and CDR2 is SYDVKM. The DNA for the CDR3 is TGTGCCAGCCACGGGACTCCTTCTTATGAGCAGTTCTTC. Protein: CASHGTPSYEQFF.

This clonotype came up many times. The gene calls are TRBV5-6 and TRBJ2-7; D unresolved. There are 16 residues in the CDR3. The germline V and J ends were trimmed by 1 base and 0 bases, with 14 bases remaining between them. Per the germline V gene, CDR1 is SGHDT and CDR2 is YYEEEE. The CDR3 sequence: CASSLLWAGHSYEQYF. In nucleotides, the CDR3 is TGTGCCAGCAGCTTGCTATGGGCAGGCCACTCCTACGAGCAGTACTTC.

The sample holds many counts of this clonotype. The rearrangement joins TRBV20-1 to TRBJ2-4, with D possibly being TRBD1 (5 bases). The CDR3 runs to 13 residues. Germline CDR1 and CDR2: DFQATT and SNEGSKA (reference sequence). V was cut by 4 bases and J by 5 bases, with 12 bases left in between. CDR3 bases: TGCAGTGCTACCCCCGACAGTCAAAACATTCAGTACTTC. This codes for CSATPDSQNIQYF.

At least ten counts were recorded for this clonotype. The chain links TRBV10-2 to TRBJ1-5; no clear D. Germline V lookup: CDR1 WSHSY, CDR2 SAAADI. The ends were cut back, 3 bases at V and 10 bases at J, with 10 bases in the middle. CDR3 length equals 12 residues. DNA of the CDR3: TGCGCCAGCAGTGATTCCCGTTCCCCCCAGCATTTT. Protein: CASSDSRSPQHF.

This clonotype was found many times. The CDR3 DNA sequence: TGCAGTGCTACCACTAGCGGAGAGCAGTACTTC. Protein: CSATTSGEQYF. V and J are TRBV20-1 and TRBJ2-7, with TRBD2 identical over 8 bases. Germline loops: CDR1 DFQATT, CDR2 SNEGSKA (reference sequence). There are 11 residues in the CDR3. The V and J ends lost 4 bases and 7 bases, in that order; junction bases with no gene match: 3.

This clonotype was observed many times. V gene TRBV20-1 combines with J gene TRBJ2-7; 9 bases are shared with TRBD1. V was pared by 0 bases and J by 6 bases, with 12 bases of the junction left unmatched. Germline loops: CDR1 DFQATT, CDR2 SNEGSKA (reference sequence). The CDR3 is 16 amino acids. The CDR3 DNA reads as TGCAGTGCTAGAGACGCCGGGGGACAGGGTCTGGTCGAGCAGTACTTC. The encoded protein is CSARDAGGQGLVEQYF.

This clonotype has a count of ten or more. This sequence joins TRBV20-1 and TRBJ2-3, with D possibly matching TRBD2 (6 bases). Germline V gives CDR1 DFQATT, CDR2 SNEGSKA (reference sequence). Trimming stripped 1 base from V and 2 bases from J, with 10 bases between. The CDR3 loop spans 14 amino acids. The CDR3 region has the DNA TGCAGTGCTAGAGTCACGGGACTCACAGATACGCAGTATTTT. Its protein is CSARVTGLTDTQYF.

This clonotype has a count of ten or more. The chain employs TRBV20-1 and TRBJ2-6; D may be TRBD1 or TRBD2 (5 bases each). The germline gives CDR1 DFQATT, CDR2 SNEGSKA (reference sequence). The CDR3 is 16 amino acids. Trimming cost V 6 bases and J 4 bases, with 19 bases left between them. For the CDR3, the DNA is TGCAGTGCCCCAGCAACAAGGGACCGGGGGGCCAACGTCCTGACTTTC. Its translation: CSAPATRDRGANVLTF.

This clonotype was seen ten or more times. In nucleotides, the CDR3 is TGCAGTGCTAGAGTCTCCCCGGTAGTCGGCTACACCTTC. Its translation is CSARVSPVVGYTF. The rearrangement uses TRBV20-1 and TRBJ1-2; D unresolved. V was cut by 1 base and J by 8 bases, with 14 bases left in between. CDR3 length: 13 residues. Germline V lookup: CDR1 DFQATT, CDR2 SNEGSKA (reference sequence).

There are many counts of this clonotype. The chain recombines TRBV5-5 with TRBJ1-5, with 8 bases aligning to TRBD1. This CDR3 has 17 amino acids. The ends lost 0 bases at V and 7 bases at J; junction bases unmatched: 12. Germline V gives CDR1 SGHKS, CDR2 YYEKEE (reference sequence). The DNA of the CDR3 is TGTGCCAGCAGCTTGGTCCCAGGGGGCTACCAGGGACAGCCCCAGCATTTT. Translating it yields CASSLVPGGYQGQPQHF.